This T cell receptor (beta chain) was recovered during a study of cytomegalovirus exposure and HLA in healthy donors. The PCR made use of 60 Vbeta and 13 Jbeta primers. TCRdb's copy holds only in-frame clones and misses some; the assay was immunoSEQ multiplex PCR. This sample has about 160,000 clones, with roughly 85% found just once. The germline gives CDR1 MNHNS, CDR2 SASEGT. The CDR3 spans 11 residues. Deletions cut 1 base from V and 6 bases from J, with 3 bases between. Healthy bone marrow donors supplied every sample. This clonotype originated in a male donor in good health and CMV-seropositive. This rearrangement joins TRBV6-1 to TRBJ1-1, with D hard to call. The sample consisted of PBMCs. CDR3: CASSEVAEAFF. As DNA, the CDR3 is TGTGCCAGCAGTGAAGTCGCTGAAGCTTTCTTT.